The 29 T cell receptor beta chains in this list originate from one sample, sequenced in a study of CD8+CD57+ T cells in acquired aplastic anemia. Investigators profiled TCR beta VDJ and CDR3 from genomic DNA template. MiXCR was run by TCRdb on the reads, yielding one entry per CDR3 protein. The sample lists approximately 300,000 distinct CDR3 sequences; roughly 61% were seen once. Only patients with CD8+CD57+ cell expansion on flow cytometry were chosen for sequencing. Sequencing used sorted CD4+, CD8+, or CD8+CD57+ T cells (not recorded which) from PBMCs. The receptors were sampled from a human donor with aplastic anemia.

This clonotype was seen repeatedly, ten times or more. The chain carries TRBV20-1 and TRBJ2-1; 12 nucleotides line up with TRBD2. This CDR3 is 15 amino acids long. V gave up 5 bases and J gave up 0 bases; unmatched junction bases: 2. Germline values: CDR1 DFQATT, CDR2 SNEGSKA (reference sequence). The CDR3 loop is CSALAGGSSYNEQFF. The CDR3 DNA reads as TGCAGTGCTCTAGCGGGAGGGAGCTCCTACAATGAGCAGTTCTTC.

The V and J genes are TRBV20-1 and TRBJ2-2; D is uncertain. With 5 bases removed from V and 5 bases from J, the gap between germline ends came to 9 bases. The CDR3 extends over 12 amino acids. Germline lookup yields CDR1 DFQATT and CDR2 SNEGSKA (reference sequence). The CDR3 reads CSAYEETGELFF. CDR3 DNA: TGCAGTGCTTACGAAGAGACCGGGGAGCTGTTTTTT.

Remarks on this clonotype: The junction and the germline gene differ at one end; a read error may be behind it. This sequence joins TRBV7-9 and TRBJ2-3; D remains unclear. CDR1 is SEHNR and CDR2 is FQNEAQ in the germline V gene (reference sequence). This CDR3 has 14 amino acids. Here the CDR3 reads CASIGGTSTDTQYF. Written as DNA, the CDR3 is TGCGCCAGCATTGGCGGAACTAGCACAGATACGCAGTATTTT.

The chain recombines TRBV25-1 with TRBJ2-5, with D possibly called TRBD1 or TRBD2 (6 bases each). CDR3 length: 20 amino acids. Trimming removed 3 bases from V and 0 bases from J, with 26 bases in between. Germline V gene sequence: CDR1 MGHDK, CDR2 SYGVNS. In nucleotides, the CDR3 is TGTGCCAGCAGTGATTTCGCTGGAGAGTCCGGGGGCCGTGACCAAGAGACCCAGTACTTC. Translation gives CASSDFAGESGGRDQETQYF.

This clonotype was detected ten times or more. The rearrangement links TRBV18 to TRBJ1-4; D unclear. CDR3 size: 15 residues. The germline CDR1 and CDR2 sequences are KGHSH and LQKENI. The V end was cut by 2 bases, the J end by 1 base, with 8 bases between. CDR3 amino acids: CASSPYEGTNEKLFF. The CDR3 nucleotides are TGTGCCAGCTCACCATACGAGGGAACTAATGAAAAACTGTTTTTT.

V gene TRBV20-1 combines with J gene TRBJ2-7, with 10 bases identical to TRBD2. This CDR3 has 14 residues. V gave up 4 bases and J gave up 6 bases; unmatched junction bases: 9. Germline V gene sequence: CDR1 DFQATT, CDR2 SNEGSKA (reference sequence). CDR3 nucleotide sequence: TGCAGTGCTACCCGGGGTAGCGGGAGGAGCGAGCAGTACTTC. This gives the protein CSATRGSGRSEQYF.

This clonotype was counted only a few times. The chain is built from TRBV7-9 and TRBJ2-7, with 8 bases that match TRBD1. The CDR3 sequence is 15 residues long. Germline assignment: CDR1 SEHNR and CDR2 FQNEAQ (reference sequence). V lost 6 bases, J lost 3 bases, and 10 bases stayed unmatched. CDR3 nucleotide sequence: TGTGCCAGCAGTGAGGTGGACAGGGCCATCTACGAGCAGTACTTC. This gives the protein CASSEVDRAIYEQYF. Full variable domain (remainder filled in from reference TRBV7-9 and TRBJ2-7): DTGVSQNPRHKITKRGQNVTFRCDPISEHNRLYWYRQTLGQGPEFLTYFQNEAQLEKSRLLSDRFSAERPKGSFSTLEIQRTEQGDSAMYLCASSEVDRAIYEQYFGPGTRLTVT.

This rearrangement joins TRBV2 to TRBJ1-2; 7 bases agree with TRBD1. Germline CDR1 SNHLY, CDR2 FYNNEI. J was trimmed by 4 bases and V by 9 bases; bases with no gene match: 11. This CDR3 spans 14 amino acids. As DNA, the CDR3 is TGTGCCAGTAGGGGGACAGCCCGTCTCTATGGCTACACCTTC. Protein sequence: CASRGTARLYGYTF.

The V gene is TRBV12-3 or TRBV12-4, the J gene TRBJ1-2; a possible D gene is TRBD1 (5 bases). CDR3 size: 11 residues. V lost 5 bases to trimming and J lost 8 bases, with 9 bases between them. The DNA for the CDR3 is TGTGCCAGCAGTCCTTCAGGGGGCTACACCTTC. This translates into CASSPSGGYTF.

The rearrangement uses TRBV20-1 and TRBJ2-7, with a possible D match to TRBD1 (6 bases). V was pared by 7 bases and J by 5 bases, with 12 bases between. CDR1 DFQATT and CDR2 SNEGSKA come from the germline V gene (reference sequence). CDR3 size: 11 residues. The CDR3 bases are TGCAGTGTCCCAGGGGCTCACGAGCAGTACTTC. It encodes CSVPGAHEQYF.

This clonotype was counted a single time. The V call is TRBV25-1, the J call TRBJ1-2; D not certain. Per the germline V gene, CDR1 is MGHDK and CDR2 is SYGVNS. V lost 4 bases, J lost 6 bases, and 21 bases lay in between. The CDR3 length is 16 residues. CDR3 residues: CASSGRVGRESHGYTF. CDR3 sequence (DNA): TGTGCCAGCAGTGGTCGGGTGGGGAGGGAAAGCCATGGCTACACCTTC.

The chain links TRBV6-5 to TRBJ2-1, with 11 positions matching TRBD2. The CDR3 has 14 amino acids. Germline values: CDR1 MNHEY, CDR2 SVGAGI. Trimming removed 6 bases from V and 8 bases from J; junction bases left unmatched: 6. The CDR3 DNA reads as TGTGCCAGCAGACTTAGCGGGGGGGGGCATGAGCAGTTCTTC. This translates into CASRLSGGGHEQFF.

The V gene is TRBV7-2, the J gene TRBJ2-7; 7 bases match TRBD2. This CDR3 spans 14 amino acids. V shed 2 bases and J 3 bases; nucleotides not matched to a gene: 4. CDR1 and CDR2 (germline): SGHTA, FQGNSA. The DNA for the CDR3 is TGTGCCAGCAGCTTATCCGGGGGGATCTACGAGCAGTACTTC. Encoded protein: CASSLSGGIYEQYF.

The CDR3 coding sequence is TGTGCCAGCAGCCGGACTAGCGGGGGCACTGAAGCTTTCTTT. Translated, it gives CASSRTSGGTEAFF. This sequence joins TRBV6-5 and TRBJ1-1, with D tentatively TRBD1 (5 bases). Germline V gene lookup returns CDR1 MNHEY and CDR2 SVGAGI. The CDR3 length is 14 residues. The ends were cut back, 6 bases at V and 4 bases at J, with 15 bases in the middle.

Note on this clonotype: This sequence may be a read error, since a much larger clone differs from it by one base. This chain uses TRBV7-9 with TRBJ2-7, with TRBD1 as a possible D gene (6 bases). Trimming removed 3 bases from V and 2 bases from J, with 8 bases in between. CDR1 SEHNR and CDR2 FQNEAQ come from the germline V gene (reference sequence). The CDR3 is 13 amino acids. The CDR3 is CASSLGATYEQYF. CDR3 bases: TGTGCCAGCAGCTTGGGGGCTACCTACGAGCAGTACTTC.

The V and J genes are TRBV7-8 and TRBJ2-5, with D possibly TRBD2 on 6 matching bases. This CDR3 is 15 amino acids long. The V and J ends lost 1 base and 2 bases respectively, with 11 bases between them. Germline loops: CDR1 SGHVS, CDR2 FQNEAQ. The CDR3 bases are TGTGCCAGCAGCTTAGGGGGGGTCGAGCAAGAGACCCAGTACTTC. This gives the protein CASSLGGVEQETQYF. Together with reference TRBV7-8 and TRBJ2-5, the CDR3 gives the full variable domain: GAGVSQSPRYKVAKRGQDVALRCDPISGHVSLFWYQQALGQGPEFLTYFQNEAQLDKSGLPSDRFFAERPEGSVSTLKIQRTQQEDSAVYLCASSLGGVEQETQYFGPGTRLLVL.

The V and J genes are TRBV25-1 and TRBJ2-1, with 9 bases that match TRBD2. This CDR3 is built from 16 residues. J lost 5 bases, V lost 5 bases, and 10 bases had no gene match. Germline V CDR1 and CDR2: MGHDK, SYGVNS. DNA of the CDR3: TGTGCCAGCAGTCCCCTCAGGCGGGAGGGGGACAATGAGCAGTTCTTC. This gives the protein CASSPLRREGDNEQFF.

This chain joins TRBV2 and TRBJ1-5, with D maybe TRBD1 (5 bases). CDR3 length equals 14 residues. Trimming left V 4 bases short and J 9 bases short, with 16 bases between. Germline V gene lookup returns CDR1 SNHLY and CDR2 FYNNEI. CDR3 sequence: CASSVGQGIWPQHF. CDR3 coding DNA: TGTGCCAGCAGTGTTGGACAAGGCATTTGGCCCCAGCATTTT.

In this sample, this clonotype turned up many times. The V call is TRBV11-3, the J call TRBJ2-5; TRBD2 matches 10 bases. The germline V gene encodes CDR1 SGHNT and CDR2 YENEEA. J lost 3 bases, V lost 1 base, and 5 bases had no gene match. The CDR3 loop spans 16 amino acids. The CDR3 reads CASSLGSSGRKETQYF. CDR3 coding DNA: TGTGCCAGCAGCTTAGGGTCTAGCGGGAGAAAAGAGACCCAGTACTTC.

The chain employs TRBV6-2 or TRBV6-3 and TRBJ1-5; D is uncertain. This CDR3 spans 15 amino acids. V lost 0 bases, J lost 1 base, and 7 bases lay in between. CDR1 is MNHEY, CDR2 SVGEGT, per germline. CDR3 DNA sequence: TGTGCCAGCAGTTACTCAGGGTACAGCAATCAGCCCCAGCATTTT. Its protein is CASSYSGYSNQPQHF.

The chain links TRBV7-9 to TRBJ1-1; D is possibly TRBD1 (6 bases). Per germline, CDR1 SEHNR and CDR2 FQNEAQ (reference sequence). Deletions cut 2 bases from V and 7 bases from J, with 14 bases between. The CDR3 covers 14 residues. The CDR3 reads CASSLPTGYNEAFF. The CDR3 DNA sequence: TGTGCCAGCAGCTTACCTACAGGGTATAATGAAGCTTTCTTT.

This clonotype was observed a single time. The V call is TRBV19, the J call TRBJ1-5; D not certain. The CDR3 length is 12 residues. V was cut by 8 bases and J by 4 bases, with 9 bases left in between. Germline CDR1 reads LNHDA; CDR2 reads SQIVND (reference sequence). This chain's CDR3 is CASGYGNQPQHF. CDR3 DNA sequence: TGTGCCAGTGGGTACGGGAATCAGCCCCAGCATTTT. The full variable domain, with the rest looked up from reference TRBV19 and TRBJ1-5, is DGGITQSPKYLFRKEGQNVTLSCEQNLNHDAMYWYRQDPGQGLRLIYYSQIVNDFQKGDIAEGYSVSREKKESFPLTVTSAQKNPTAFYLCASGYGNQPQHFGDGTRLSIL.

J is TRBJ1-1 and V is TRBV7-6, with no clear D. The germline V and J ends were trimmed by 1 base and 1 base, with 10 bases remaining between them. This CDR3 comprises 15 residues. Germline V gives CDR1 SGHVS, CDR2 FNYEAQ. The CDR3 loop reads CASSLGAQANTEAFF. CDR3 in DNA: TGTGCCAGCAGCTTAGGAGCCCAGGCGAACACTGAAGCTTTCTTT. Using reference TRBV7-6 and TRBJ1-1 for the parts outside the CDR3, the full variable domain is GAGVSQSPRYKVTKRGQDVALRCDPISGHVSLYWYRQALGQGPEFLTYFNYEAQQDKSGLPNDRFSAERPEGSISTLTIQRTEQRDSAMYRCASSLGAQANTEAFFGQGTRLTVV.

Points on this clonotype: A much larger clone lies one base from this, so it may be a read error. The chain joins TRBV3-1 to TRBJ1-2; D gene uncertain. The CDR3 extends over 14 amino acids. Germline assignment: CDR1 LGHDT and CDR2 YNNKEL (reference sequence). The CDR3: CASSRATGLYGHTF. The CDR3 region has the DNA TGTGCCAGCAGCCGAGCCACCGGACTCTATGGCCACACCTTC.

The chain recombines TRBV20-1 with TRBJ2-7, with 12 positions matching TRBD2. CDR1 is DFQATT, CDR2 SNEGSKA, per germline (reference sequence). The CDR3 contains 14 residues. J was trimmed by 7 bases and V by 6 bases; bases with no gene match: 10. The chain's CDR3 is CSAGLLAGGREQYF. The CDR3 DNA reads TGCAGTGCGGGGCTTCTAGCGGGAGGGCGTGAGCAGTACTTC.

The V call is TRBV15, the J call TRBJ2-1; tentative D call: TRBD2 (5 bases). Germline V gives CDR1 LNHNV, CDR2 YYDKDF (reference sequence). Trimming removed 0 bases from V and 6 bases from J, with 9 bases in between. The CDR3 has 14 residues. CDR3 in amino acids: CATSRDLAVNEQFF. In DNA form, the CDR3 reads TGTGCCACCAGCAGAGATCTAGCAGTCAATGAGCAGTTCTTC.

J is TRBJ2-7 and V is TRBV25-1, with D perhaps matching TRBD1 (6 bases). The CDR3 runs 15 residues. Germline V gene data show CDR1 as MGHDK and CDR2 as SYGVNS. V lost 3 bases, J lost 0 bases, and 12 bases lay in between. As DNA, the CDR3 is TGTGCCAGCAGTGACCACGACAGGTACTCCTACGAGCAGTACTTC. This codes for CASSDHDRYSYEQYF.

In its sample, this clonotype was seen many times. This sequence joins TRBV6-5 and TRBJ2-7; D unclear. CDR1 is MNHEY, CDR2 SVGAGI, per germline. The CDR3 is made up of 13 amino acids. Trimming removed 6 bases at V and 1 base at J, with 10 bases between. CDR3 protein: CASSPTPSYEQYF. The DNA of the CDR3 is TGTGCCAGCAGCCCGACTCCTTCCTACGAGCAGTACTTC.

This chain connects TRBV7-9 to TRBJ1-5, with a tentative D call TRBD1 (6 bases). CDR1 SEHNR and CDR2 FQNEAQ come from the germline V gene (reference sequence). The V end lost 1 base, the J end lost 15 bases, and 13 bases lay between the germline ends. The CDR3 contains 12 residues. Here the CDR3 DNA reads TGTGCCAGCAGCTTAGGGGACATGTCTCCGCATTTT. This translates into CASSLGDMSPHF.